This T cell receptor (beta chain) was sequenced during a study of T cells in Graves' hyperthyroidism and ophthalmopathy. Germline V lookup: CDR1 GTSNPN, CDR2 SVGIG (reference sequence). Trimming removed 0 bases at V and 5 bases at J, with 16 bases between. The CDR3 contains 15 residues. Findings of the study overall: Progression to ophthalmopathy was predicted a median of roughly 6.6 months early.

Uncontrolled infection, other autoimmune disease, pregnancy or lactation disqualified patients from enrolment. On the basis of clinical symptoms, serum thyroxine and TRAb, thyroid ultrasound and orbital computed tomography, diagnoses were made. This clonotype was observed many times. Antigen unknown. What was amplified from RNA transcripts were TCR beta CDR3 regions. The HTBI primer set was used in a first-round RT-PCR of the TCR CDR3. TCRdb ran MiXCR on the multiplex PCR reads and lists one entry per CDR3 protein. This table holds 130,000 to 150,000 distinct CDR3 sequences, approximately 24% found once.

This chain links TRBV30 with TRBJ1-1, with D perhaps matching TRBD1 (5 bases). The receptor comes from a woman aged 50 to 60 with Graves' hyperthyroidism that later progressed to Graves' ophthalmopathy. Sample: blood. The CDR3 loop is CAWSVTSQGFTEAFF. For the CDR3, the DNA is TGTGCCTGGAGTGTTACAAGCCAGGGTTTTACTGAAGCTTTCTTT.